This entry features one T cell receptor (beta chain) sequence. No cognate antigen has been identified for it. One base away there is no much larger clone; base qualities are not given. Libraries were made using 5' RACE. The instrument was an Illumina HiSeq 2500. A second roughly 6 to 12 cycle PCR used a sample-barcoded 5' primer and a J-beta primer mix. A unique molecular identifier was introduced onto each TCR beta cDNA molecule by a template-switch 5' adaptor carrying 12 random nucleotides. At least 2.5 million CDR3-containing paired-end reads were obtained from each sample. All of the RNA was converted into first-strand cDNA using the Mint cDNA synthesis kit, with a TRBC-specific oligonucleotide serving as the primer. Following uracil-DNA glycosylase treatment, all cDNA underwent a first 18-cycle PCR with the universal primers M1SS and BC2_uni_R. On the authors' methods: Normalization of each sample was performed by random selection of 1 million high-quality reads, each carrying a distinct molecular identifier. Instead of being binned into consensus sequences, reads with shared molecular identifiers were discarded. MiTCR, with a Q25 quality threshold and the strictest error-elimination algorithm, was used for CDR3 identification, clonotype clustering and error correction. A nonparametric unseen species model with Euler transformation was used to estimate lower-bound total TCR beta diversity. TCRdb itself trimmed the public reads at Q25 with fastp, ran MiXCR and retained productive beta chains. Each entry is one CDR3 protein sequence, shown with its most common DNA and genes. The V and J calls reflect TCRdb's pipeline rather than the authors' work. The sample data list about a million distinct CDR3 sequences, and around 46% of these were observed just once. The leading ten clones occupy roughly an eighth of the sample.

The entry originates in a study of blood T cells in healthy people across ages (dated by TCRdb to between 2014 and 2016). About the study as a whole: Template switching captured roughly one uniquely barcoded TCR beta cDNA molecule per two T cells in model experiments. To track age-related changes in TCR beta repertoire diversity, the study relied on deep sequencing normalized with unique cDNA molecular identifiers. Donors were grouped into four age groups: young (average about 15 years), middle-aged (less than 40), aged (approximately 58) and long-lived (over 80). Donors of different ages were randomly distributed across sequencing lanes to avoid experimental bias. Two additional independent replicas of 1 million unique cDNA reads from the same blood draw were analyzed for two donors (one aged 18 to 29 and one aged 80 or older). Results and caveats for the whole study, not just this receptor: Estimates of total diversity from one million sequenced T cells were regarded as lower bounds and underestimates. Observed TCR beta diversity correlated strongly with the percentage of naive T cells measured by flow cytometry. Because the CMV infection status of the donors was unknown, age-related changes in expanded clonotypes may potentially have been confounded. As age increased, observed TCR beta diversity per million T cells dropped in a roughly linear way, and a significant reduction was already evident by age about 36. Conclusive comparison of naive and antigen-experienced compartments was prevented by the profiling of bulk unsorted PBMCs. Compared with the aged group, the long-lived group had more naive CD4+ T cells, fewer expanded clones and increased TCR diversity, a pattern suggesting age selection.

Donors were approximately 42 systemically healthy Caucasian individuals from Russia aged roughly 6 to 90 years. Roughly 9.5 milliliters of peripheral blood were drawn from each donor into EDTA-treated Vacutainer tubes. Ficoll-Paque density-gradient centrifugation was used to isolate PBMCs, with at least 7 million per sample. Total RNA, at least 5.5 micrograms per sample, was extracted from PBMCs with Trizol reagent. The percentages of naive CD45RAhigh/CD27high T cells were determined by flow cytometry on a PBMC aliquot from every donor. The V end loses 2 bases and the J end loses 0 bases, and a stretch of 14 bases separates them. Sequences MNHNS (CDR1) and SASEGT (CDR2) are obtained from the germline V gene. The CDR3 holds 17 amino acids from the cysteine to the phenylalanine. Only CDR3 DNA is held: 51 bases, read in frame from base 1.

This receptor chain uses TRBV6-1 and TRBJ1-5; no confident D gene assignment can be made. The sequencing sample was made of blood. The origin of this receptor is a man aged 30 to 45 in good health. The encoded CDR3 is CASSELPTRASNQPQHF. The nucleotide sequence reads as follows: TGTGCCAGCAGTGAATTGCCCACCCGGGCTAGCAATCAGCCCCAGCATTTT.